The T cell receptor (beta chain) described here comes from a study of T cells in Graves' hyperthyroidism and ophthalmopathy. Graves' hyperthyroidism was deemed stable absent ophthalmopathy progression within 18 months. Any patient presenting with uncontrolled infection, other autoimmune disease, pregnancy or lactation was left out. Used for diagnoses were clinical symptoms, serum thyroxine and TRAb, thyroid ultrasound and orbital computed tomography. There are many counts of this clonotype. Antigen specificity is unknown. Regions amplified from RNA transcripts were the TCR beta CDR3 regions. TCR CDR3 regions were first amplified by RT-PCR with HTBI primers. TCRdb redid the calling of the multiplex PCR reads with MiXCR, one entry per CDR3 protein. The sample lists 350,000 to 450,000 distinct CDR3 sequences; around 14% were seen once. V was pared by 3 bases and J by 2 bases, with 19 bases of the junction left unmatched. This CDR3 is built from 22 residues. The germline CDR1 and CDR2 sequences are WSHSY and SAAADI.

Overall study findings and caveats: Among thyroid clonotypes expanded above 0.001, most also appeared in blood.

The clonotype comes from a woman aged 55-75 years with Graves' hyperthyroidism. The chain carries TRBV10-2 and TRBJ2-7, with 16 bases matching TRBD2. Source material: blood. CDR3 loop: CASSDPGQPPGLAGGYPYEQYF. CDR3 DNA: TGCGCCAGCAGTGACCCTGGACAGCCACCGGGACTAGCGGGAGGGTATCCCTACGAGCAGTACTTC.